In its sample, the clone carrying this TCR beta chain was seen many times. Its antigen is not known. Trimming shortened V by 1 base and J by 6 bases, and 13 bases separated the two germline ends. The CDR3 is 15 residues long. Via MiXCR, TCRdb re-called the 5' RACE reads, giving one row per CDR3 protein. Among around 120,000 distinct CDR3 sequences listed, approximately 15% were seen once. The data originate from a study of T-cell memory formation after mild COVID-19. Notes on the study in general: The appearance of some responding clones in pre-infection memory suggested that cross-reactive memory joined.

The source of this sequence is an adult woman who had mild COVID-19 (a few samples of this study predate the infection). Cell type and time point are not known. The sequencing input was PBMCs or a T cell subset sorted from them (not recorded which). The rearrangement joins TRBV12-3 or TRBV12-4 to TRBJ2-1; D is possibly TRBD2 (6 bases). CDR3 sequence reads: CASSLGGEGFNEQFF. The DNA of the CDR3 is TGTGCCAGCAGTTTAGGGGGGGAAGGCTTCAATGAGCAGTTCTTC.